This T cell receptor (beta chain) was recorded in a study of OX40 agonist ivuxolimab in advanced cancers. Clones were read by immunoSEQ multiplex PCR, and TCRdb kept only the in-frame ones, dropping some. There are 21,000 or so clones in the sample; 75% to 85% occur only once, and approximately 9.7% lies in the top ten. CDR1 and CDR2 (germline): SGHRS, YFSETQ. The CDR3 has 17 residues. The J segment lost 0 bases and the V segment lost 0 bases, leaving 6 bases of the junction unmatched. This clone was detected once. What it binds is not known. General study points: Compared with CD4+, CD8+ T cells on average had more expanded clones. By week 6 at 0.1 to 3.0 mg/kg, blood CD4+ and CD8+ T cells had expanded clonally. The study did not work out the antigen specificity of the expanded peripheral T cells.

Specimen: CD4+ or CD8+ T cells sorted from blood, collected in a trial of the OX40 agonist ivuxolimab. V usage is TRBV5-1 and J usage is TRBJ2-7; 10 bases align to TRBD2. This sequence originates from an adult with an advanced solid tumor such as melanoma, head and neck, liver or kidney cancer. CDR3 in amino acids: CASSLVPSGGLSYEQYF. The CDR3 DNA reads as TGCGCCAGCAGCTTGGTGCCTAGCGGGGGCCTCTCCTACGAGCAGTACTTC. Full variable domain (outside the CDR3, taken from reference TRBV5-1 and TRBJ2-7): KAGVTQTPRYLIKTRGQQVTLSCSPISGHRSVSWYQQTPGQGLQFLFEYFSETQRNKGNFPGRFSGRQFSNSRSEMNVSTLELGDSALYLCASSLVPSGGLSYEQYFGPGTRLTVT.